One and the same sample provided the 14 T cell receptor beta chains below, sequenced in a study of T-cell memory formation after mild COVID-19. Each CDR3 protein is one row after TCRdb ran MiXCR on the 5' RACE reads. The profile shows roughly 100,000 distinct CDR3 sequences, 10% to 15% of them singletons. The sequenced sample consisted of PBMCs or a T cell subset sorted from them (not recorded which). Receptor source: an adult woman who had mild COVID-19 (a few samples of this study predate the infection). Cell type and time point are not known.

The chain joins TRBV20-1 to TRBJ1-2, with D hard to call. The germline V gene encodes CDR1 DFQATT and CDR2 SNEGSKA (reference sequence). The CDR3 covers 15 residues. The ends were cut back, 4 bases at V and 0 bases at J, with 15 bases in the middle. The chain's CDR3 is CSATRDYMANYGYTF. The CDR3, as DNA: TGCAGTGCTACTAGGGATTACATGGCTAACTATGGCTACACCTTC.

This clonotype has a count of ten or more. The chain couples TRBV28 to TRBJ2-7; 8 nucleotides align to TRBD2. The CDR3 consists of 15 residues. Trimming took 6 bases from V and 4 from J; bases not matched to a gene: 11. Germline assignment: CDR1 MDHEN and CDR2 SYDVKM. The CDR3 spells CASSHPQRGWYEQYF. The CDR3 nucleotides read TGTGCCAGCAGCCACCCCCAGCGGGGGTGGTACGAGCAGTACTTC.

For the CDR3, the DNA is TGTGCCAGCAGCGTAGATGGGGCGTTCACAGATACGCAGTATTTT. It is translated as CASSVDGAFTDTQYF. This chain links TRBV9 with TRBJ2-3, with a weak D call TRBD1 (5 bases). Trimming removed 0 bases from V and 2 bases from J, with 10 bases in between. Germline CDR1 reads SGDLS; CDR2 reads YYNGEE. The CDR3 is 15 amino acids. Supplemented by reference TRBV9 and TRBJ2-3, the full variable domain reads DSGVTQTPKHLITATGQRVTLRCSPRSGDLSVYWYQQSLDQGLQFLIQYYNGEERAKGNILERFSAQQFPDLHSELNLSSLELGDSALYFCASSVDGAFTDTQYFGPGTRLTVL.

The chain combines TRBV7-6 with TRBJ1-1; D gene ambiguous. The germline V gene has CDR1 SGHVS and CDR2 FNYEAQ. The V and J ends lost 1 base and 2 bases respectively, with 5 bases between them. CDR3 length: 13 residues. CDR3 in DNA: TGTGCCAGCAGCTTAGATCCCAACACTGAAGCTTTCTTT. Protein product: CASSLDPNTEAFF.

The V gene is TRBV5-6, the J gene TRBJ2-1; 10 bases line up with TRBD2. The CDR3 spans 16 residues. Germline CDR1 SGHDT, CDR2 YYEEEE. J was trimmed by 9 bases and V by 0 bases; bases with no gene match: 9. CDR3 DNA sequence: TGTGCCAGCAGCTTGGTAGCTAGCGGGAGAGGAGGTGAGCAGTTCTTC. Residues: CASSLVASGRGGEQFF.

This chain uses TRBV5-6 with TRBJ2-7; D is uncertain. Germline-derived CDR1 and CDR2 are SGHDT and YYEEEE. The CDR3 covers 13 residues. Between the trimmed V and J ends, which lost 1 base and 6 bases, there was a span of 11 bases. In DNA, the CDR3 is TGTGCCAGCAGCTTGATCCAAGGGCCCGAGCAGTACTTC. It specifies CASSLIQGPEQYF.

This rearrangement joins TRBV4-3 to TRBJ2-2; TRBD1 is a possible D gene (6 bases). The V end was cut by 0 bases, the J end by 5 bases, with 10 bases between. Germline CDR1 and CDR2: LGHNA and YSLEER. The length of the CDR3 is 15 residues. CDR3 nucleotides: TGCGCCAGCAGCCAAGATGTAGGGACAACCGGGGAGCTGTTTTTT. It translates to CASSQDVGTTGELFF.

In this sample, this clonotype turned up a few times. The chain has TRBV5-6 and TRBJ2-5; a possible D gene is TRBD2 (5 bases). This CDR3 contains 14 residues. The V gene's germline CDR1 is SGHDT and CDR2 YYEEEE. V lost 0 bases, J lost 5 bases, and 11 bases lay in between. The CDR3 protein is CASSLGPSGETQYF. The CDR3 DNA sequence: TGTGCCAGCAGCTTGGGACCTTCGGGGGAGACCCAGTACTTC.

A few counts support this clonotype. This chain connects TRBV6-2 or TRBV6-3 to TRBJ2-7; TRBD2 aligns across 8 bases. The CDR3 runs 16 residues. Germline V lookup: CDR1 MNHEY, CDR2 SVGEGT. The V segment lost 5 bases and the J segment 2 bases; nucleotides outside the gene matches: 11. CDR3 in amino acids: CASSHLLAGSTYEQYF. The CDR3 DNA is TGTGCCAGCAGTCATCTCCTAGCGGGCAGCACCTACGAGCAGTACTTC.

Ten or more counts support this clonotype. The V gene is TRBV6-2 or TRBV6-3, the J gene TRBJ2-7; D gene unclear. CDR3 size: 12 residues. Between the trimmed V and J ends, which lost 5 bases and 4 bases, there was a span of 9 bases. Per germline, CDR1 MNHEY and CDR2 SVGEGT. CDR3 sequence (DNA): TGTGCCAGCAGTATCGACCGGTACGAGCAGTACTTC. Its protein is CASSIDRYEQYF.

The CDR3 region has the DNA TGTGCCAGCAGCTTAGGCGGGACAGGATTTCCCTACGAGCAGTACTTC. It is translated as CASSLGGTGFPYEQYF. V usage is TRBV11-2 and J usage is TRBJ2-7; 8 bases align to TRBD1. This CDR3 is built from 16 residues. The trim removed 1 base at V and 2 bases at J, leaving 7 bases unmatched. CDR1 and CDR2 from the germline V gene are SGHAT and FQNNGV.

This clonotype has only a few counts. CDR3 DNA: TGTGCCAGCAGCGGGACAGGGGCGACTAATGAAAAACTGTTTTTT. It specifies CASSGTGATNEKLFF. The chain carries TRBV6-2 or TRBV6-3 and TRBJ1-4; TRBD1 matches at 10 bases. The CDR3 loop spans 15 amino acids. Per germline, CDR1 MNHEY and CDR2 SVGEGT. V gave up 6 bases and J gave up 2 bases; unmatched junction bases: 3.

This clonotype was found a few times. V usage is TRBV5-4 and J usage is TRBJ2-1; TRBD2 matches at 7 bases. Germline CDR1 SGHNT, CDR2 YYREEE (reference sequence). The CDR3 sequence is 16 residues long. The V gene end was trimmed by 3 bases and the J gene end by 2 bases; junction bases not matched to a gene: 8. Here the CDR3 DNA reads TGTGCCAGCAGCTCATTAGCGGGTGGGGCCTACAATGAGCAGTTCTTC. Translating it yields CASSSLAGGAYNEQFF.

This clonotype appeared a few times. The rearrangement uses TRBV29-1 and TRBJ2-1; 7 bases match TRBD2. The germline CDR1 and CDR2 sequences are SQVTM and ANQGSEA. The ends lost 3 bases at V and 8 bases at J; junction bases unmatched: 19. The CDR3 extends over 17 amino acids. This chain's CDR3 is CSVDAFVSAGVEDEQFF. The CDR3 nucleotides read TGCAGCGTTGATGCCTTTGTATCCGCGGGAGTTGAGGATGAGCAGTTCTTC.